Sequencing of this TCR beta chain was carried out in a study of T cells in Graves' hyperthyroidism and ophthalmopathy. This clonotype was seen repeatedly, ten times or more. Using RNA transcripts as the source, TCR beta CDR3 regions were amplified. First-round RT-PCR of the TCR CDR3 relied on the HTBI primer set. MiXCR, applied by TCRdb to the multiplex PCR reads, yields one record per CDR3 protein. The sample records around 600,000 distinct CDR3 sequences, around 13% being singletons. Sequencing was carried out using blood. The origin of this receptor is a woman aged 45-59 years with Graves' ophthalmopathy.

The CDR3 sequence: CASTKAGNQPQHF. CDR3 bases: TGTGCCAGCACCAAGGCAGGGAATCAGCCCCAGCATTTT. The V call is TRBV19, the J call TRBJ1-5; TRBD1 might be the D (5 bases). Germline CDR1 reads LNHDA; CDR2 reads SQIVND (reference sequence). Trimming pared 9 bases from V and 4 bases from J, leaving 13 bases between. CDR3 size: 13 residues.